This T cell receptor beta chain was recorded in a study of blood T cells in healthy people across ages. Germline CDR1 SGHDN, CDR2 FVKESK. CDR3 size: 15 residues. The V gene end was trimmed by 6 bases and the J gene end by 7 bases; junction bases not matched to a gene: 8. For the second PCR, which ran for about 6 to 11 cycles, a sample-barcoded 5' primer and a J-beta primer mix were used. A tag from a template-switch adaptor with 12 random nucleotides marked each cDNA molecule. CDR3-containing paired-end reads numbering at least 2.5 million came from each sample. TCRdb fed the 5' RACE reads into MiXCR, producing one record per CDR3 protein. The profile shows about 970,000 distinct CDR3 sequences, 51% of them singletons. Regarding this clonotype: Its target is not known.

The study's findings and limits: Unsorted PBMCs blocked a conclusive comparison of naive and antigen-experienced cells. More naive CD4+ cells and higher diversity were found in long-lived than in aged donors.

This chain connects TRBV14 to TRBJ2-7, with TRBD2 identical over 14 bases. The clonotype comes from a woman aged 55-69 years in good health. The sample taken for sequencing was blood. CDR3 sequence (DNA): TGTGCCAGCAGAGTACTGGGACTAGCGGGAGCTGAGCAGTACTTC. Translation: CASRVLGLAGAEQYF.